Each of the 21 T cell receptor beta chains below was sequenced from the same sample in a study of identifying expanded T cells in peripheral blood. TCRdb keeps only in-frame clones here, not all; method: immunoSEQ multiplex PCR. The repertoire includes some 93,000 clones, roughly 86% of them detected once, and approximately 5% sits in the top ten. The sample was blood. These receptors were obtained from a person between 18 and 75 years old in good health.

The rearrangement links TRBV19 to TRBJ1-5, with D perhaps TRBD1 (6 bases). The CDR3 covers 14 residues. Germline V CDR1 and CDR2: LNHDA, SQIVND (reference sequence). V lost 4 bases and J lost 7, with 14 bases in between. The CDR3 sequence is CASSTHRERQPQHF. The CDR3 DNA reads as TGTGCCAGTAGTACCCACAGGGAAAGACAGCCCCAGCATTTT.

The chain couples TRBV4-1 to TRBJ2-7; 8 bases fit TRBD2. Losses at the gene ends were 1 base for V and 4 bases for J; bases not matched to a gene: 12. Germline CDR1 MGHRA, CDR2 YSYEKL. This CDR3 is built from 17 residues. The DNA for the CDR3 is TGCGCCAGCAGCCAAGGTCTCGGCAGCAGCGGGAGTTACGAGCAGTACTTC. Translated: CASSQGLGSSGSYEQYF.

The chain joins TRBV5-1 to TRBJ2-7; unclear D gene. Trimming removed 1 base at V and 4 bases at J, with 9 bases between. Germline V lookup: CDR1 SGHRS, CDR2 YFSETQ. CDR3 length: 13 amino acids. The CDR3 loop is CASSLRSVYEQYF. In DNA form, the CDR3 reads TGCGCCAGCAGCTTGCGCAGCGTTTACGAGCAGTACTTC.

V usage is TRBV5-1 and J usage is TRBJ1-2, with D perhaps TRBD1 (5 bases). Trimming shortened V by 7 bases and J by 4 bases, and 14 bases separated the two germline ends. This CDR3 has 13 amino acids. Germline assignment: CDR1 SGHRS and CDR2 YFSETQ. The CDR3 DNA is TGCGCCAGCTCCGGGGGGTCCTCCTATGGCTACACCTTC. It codes for CASSGGSSYGYTF.

The chain employs TRBV7-9 and TRBJ1-1; perhaps TRBD1 as D (5 bases). The CDR3 spans 14 residues. V was cut by 5 bases and J by 3 bases, with 13 bases left in between. The germline gives CDR1 SEHNR, CDR2 FQNEAQ (reference sequence). The CDR3 is CASSVDRSHTEAFF. DNA of the CDR3: TGTGCCAGCAGCGTAGACAGAAGCCACACTGAAGCTTTCTTT.

V and J are TRBV29-1 and TRBJ1-2; a weak D match, TRBD1 (5 bases). The CDR3 contains 14 residues. Per germline, CDR1 SQVTM and CDR2 ANQGSEA. V was clipped by 5 bases and J by 3 bases, with 16 bases between them. CDR3 nucleotide sequence: TGCAGCGTTCAAATCCTGCAGGGTGACTATGGCTACACCTTC. Translating it yields CSVQILQGDYGYTF.

Remarks on this clone: Other DNA sequences of this sample code for an identical CDR3. The chain employs TRBV5-8 and TRBJ1-2; D perhaps matches TRBD1 (5 bases). The germline V gene has CDR1 SGHTS and CDR2 YDEGEE. This CDR3 is built from 16 residues. The V gene lost 4 bases and the J gene lost 3 bases, with 19 bases spanning the gap. CDR3 sequence (DNA): TGTGCCAGCAGCCCGGGAACAGGAAGACGATACTATGGCTACACCTTC. Its protein product is CASSPGTGRRYYGYTF.

The J gene is TRBJ2-1, the V gene TRBV13, with TRBD2 matching over 11 bases. The CDR3 runs to 17 residues. CDR1 and CDR2 (germline): PRHDT, FYEKMQ (reference sequence). Losses at the gene ends were 5 bases for V and 6 bases for J; bases not matched to a gene: 12. CDR3 coding DNA: TGTGCCAGCAGCCTAACAATCTCTAGCGGGGGGCTCAATGAGCAGTTCTTC. The encoded protein is CASSLTISSGGLNEQFF.

In DNA form, the CDR3 reads TGTGCCAGCAGTGGAAATCAGCCCCAGCATTTT. Protein: CASSGNQPQHF. V usage is TRBV6-1 and J usage is TRBJ1-5; D gene uncertain. CDR3 length: 11 amino acids. Germline CDR1 reads MNHNS; CDR2 reads SASEGT. The V and J ends lost 4 bases and 4 bases respectively, with 2 bases between them.

The chain carries TRBV5-1 and TRBJ1-2; 9 nucleotides line up with TRBD1. Trimming took 4 bases from V and 7 from J; bases not matched to a gene: 17. This CDR3 spans 17 amino acids. Germline V gives CDR1 SGHRS, CDR2 YFSETQ. Here the CDR3 reads CASSIGTGRILLGGYTF. For the CDR3, the DNA is TGCGCCAGCAGCATCGGGACAGGGCGGATACTCCTCGGTGGCTACACCTTC. Using reference TRBV5-1 and TRBJ1-2 for the parts outside the CDR3, the full variable domain is KAGVTQTPRYLIKTRGQQVTLSCSPISGHRSVSWYQQTPGQGLQFLFEYFSETQRNKGNFPGRFSGRQFSNSRSEMNVSTLELGDSALYLCASSIGTGRILLGGYTFGSGTRLTVV.

The genes are TRBV7-9 and TRBJ2-7; D perhaps matches TRBD1 (7 bases). V dropped 4 bases and J dropped 4 bases, with 14 bases sitting between them. Germline CDR1 and CDR2: SEHNR and FQNEAQ (reference sequence). The CDR3 contains 14 residues. CDR3 in DNA: TGTGCCAGCAGCTCAGGGGGGAACGTTTACGAGCAGTACTTC. Its protein product is CASSSGGNVYEQYF.

This chain uses TRBV10-3 with TRBJ2-7; D perhaps matches TRBD2 (6 bases). The germline V and J ends were trimmed by 3 bases and 1 base, with 10 bases remaining between them. Germline V gene lookup returns CDR1 ENHRY and CDR2 SYGVKD. This CDR3 is 14 amino acids long. DNA for the CDR3: TGTGCCATCAGTGAACCCGGGAGATCCTACGAGCAGTACTTC. Encoded protein: CAISEPGRSYEQYF.

The rearrangement uses TRBV18 and TRBJ2-7, with D possibly matching TRBD1 (5 bases). The CDR3 consists of 13 residues. Germline V lookup: CDR1 KGHSH, CDR2 LQKENI. The V end was cut by 2 bases, the J end by 2 bases, with 7 bases between. CDR3 coding DNA: TGTGCCAGCTCACCAGGGGCAACCTACGAGCAGTACTTC. This gives the protein CASSPGATYEQYF.

The rearrangement links TRBV11-3 to TRBJ2-5; D call uncertain. This CDR3 has 11 amino acids. Germline V lookup: CDR1 SGHNT, CDR2 YENEEA. V lost 5 bases, J lost 5 bases, and 6 bases lay in between. The CDR3 region is CASSPHETQYF. The DNA for the CDR3 is TGTGCCAGCAGCCCTCATGAGACCCAGTACTTC.

The chain couples TRBV6-5 to TRBJ2-7; D is perhaps TRBD1 (5 bases). The V end was cut by 7 bases, the J end by 2 bases, with 9 bases between. Germline lookup yields CDR1 MNHEY and CDR2 SVGAGI. The CDR3 extends over 12 amino acids. The CDR3 bases are TGTGCCAGCACACAGGATACCTACGAGCAGTACTTC. It specifies CASTQDTYEQYF.

The CDR3 loop is CASSQARVGTDTQYF. CDR3 DNA: TGTGCCAGTTCCCAGGCCCGAGTAGGCACAGATACGCAGTATTTT. The rearrangement links TRBV19 to TRBJ2-3; D gene ambiguous. V dropped 8 bases and J dropped 1 base, with 16 bases sitting between them. This CDR3 is built from 15 residues. Germline CDR1 and CDR2: LNHDA and SQIVND (reference sequence).

The chain is built from TRBV21-1 and TRBJ2-2. TRBV21-1 is a pseudogene segment. The CDR3 has 15 amino acids. CDR3 residues: CASSKTARNTGELFF. CDR3 DNA: TGTGCCAGCAGCAAAACGGCCAGGAACACCGGGGAGCTGTTTTTT.

The rearrangement joins TRBV11-1 to TRBJ1-2; the match to TRBD1 covers 8 bases. Per germline, CDR1 SGHAT and CDR2 FQDESV (reference sequence). This CDR3 comprises 14 residues. Trimming cost V 5 bases and J 1 base; bases outside gene matches: 3. The CDR3 DNA reads TGTGCCAGCAGCGCAGGACAGGGTAACTATGGCTACACCTTC. Protein product: CASSAGQGNYGYTF.

The chain carries TRBV5-1 and TRBJ2-7; 7 bases align to TRBD2. With 2 bases clipped from V and 3 bases from J, the junction kept 8 bases outside the gene matches. This CDR3 has 15 amino acids. In germline, CDR1 is SGHRS, CDR2 YFSETQ. CDR3 residues: CASSLGGRGFYEQYF. As DNA, the CDR3 is TGCGCCAGCAGCTTAGGCGGGAGAGGCTTCTACGAGCAGTACTTC.

The chain uses TRBV18 and TRBJ2-7; D is possibly TRBD1 or TRBD2 (5 bases each). The CDR3 is 12 amino acids. The germline V and J ends were trimmed by 4 bases and 6 bases, with 10 bases remaining between them. Germline lookup yields CDR1 KGHSH and CDR2 LQKENI. The CDR3 bases are TGTGCCAGCTCACGAGAGGGGCTCGAGCAGTACTTC. Its protein is CASSREGLEQYF.

The J gene is TRBJ1-1, the V gene TRBV7-6; D unclear. This CDR3 has 12 amino acids. Germline CDR1 reads SGHVS; CDR2 reads FNYEAQ. V gave up 1 base and J gave up 7 bases, with 7 bases separating them. CDR3 nucleotides: TGTGCCAGCAGCTTAGGCCCGAATGAAGCTTTCTTT. Protein sequence: CASSLGPNEAFF. The full variable domain, with the rest looked up from reference TRBV7-6 and TRBJ1-1, is GAGVSQSPRYKVTKRGQDVALRCDPISGHVSLYWYRQALGQGPEFLTYFNYEAQQDKSGLPNDRFSAERPEGSISTLTIQRTEQRDSAMYRCASSLGPNEAFFGQGTRLTVV.